This T cell receptor beta chain is drawn from a study of beta chain features in type 1 diabetes (dated by TCRdb to the late 2010s). Regarding the study in general: Patients and healthy donors did not differ in mean age, gender distribution, total cell number or subset yield. A total of 100 million to 140 million sorted cells were examined across all samples, and the number of cells per subset was strongly correlated with RNA yield. In the study, TCRB repertoires of sorted circulating CD4+ T cell subsets from recently diagnosed type 1 diabetes patients were compared with those of matched healthy donors. Regulatory and stem cell-like memory subsets were obtained from only 8 patients and roughly eight healthy donors, while naive and central memory subsets were obtained from all 30 or so donors. Overall study results and their limits: Fewer insertions and more nucleotide deletions at VDJ recombination sites were observed in patients with type 1 diabetes, implying thymic rearrangement abnormalities. Naive, central memory and regulatory TCRB repertoires appeared more similar among patients than among healthy donors. PCR may preferentially amplify shorter templates, but because patient and control samples were amplified and corrected together, any resulting skew would affect both groups equally. Type 1 diabetes patients showed a moderate but significant shortening of TCRB CDR3 length in all four CD4+ subsets. Because the HLA sub-analyses included only small numbers of individuals, any influence of HLA type on TCRB rearrangement was left unresolved. Because cDNA was sequenced instead of genomic DNA, highly expressing activated cells could be over-represented, though the groups showed no difference in activation or CD3 levels.

All of the isolated RNA was reverse transcribed with the High Capacity cDNA Reverse Transcription Kit, so expressed TCRB transcripts were sequenced. Deep immunoSEQ sequencing was performed on naive, central memory and regulatory T cell samples, with an average of about 4 million total reads per sample. Sorted cells were lysed in RLT buffer, and RNA was extracted using DNase-treated RNeasy Micro or Mini kits according to cell number. To prevent cross-contamination, every cell subset was processed on its own, while patient and healthy donor samples were processed together. Using the immunoSEQ multiplex PCR, TCRB sequences were amplified from cDNA into 87-bp fragments spanning the CDR3 region. The amplicons were sequenced using the Illumina HiSeq platform. As for how the authors treated the data: PCR bias was corrected computationally using synthetic template baselines, and reads within Hamming distance 2 were collapsed, with unmergeable singletons discarded. By aligning reads against IMGT, V, D and J genes, CDR3 length, and insertions or deletions at six rearrangement sites were assigned. Clonotype counts were normalized to sorted cell number within each subset before computing true diversity and Gini coefficients with the tcR R package. The overlap coefficient, calculated on TCRB nucleotide sequences, was used to measure repertoire sharing. Out-of-frame TCRB sequences from naive cells were analyzed as a proxy for the pre-selection repertoire. TCRdb took over this immuneACCESS table, retaining in-frame rearrangements with V and J assigned. Such tables are incomplete; in checked studies, under half of the missing clones stem from an unresolved V gene, and the remainder is unexplained. That table supplies the V and J calls and clone size; D and trimming were determined from the DNA. The sample contains hundreds of thousands of clones, about 30% of them found a single time. Jointly, the top ten make up around 0.065% of the sample.

V is reduced by 4 bases and J by 12 bases, leaving a spacing of 19 bases between them. Counted from cysteine to phenylalanine, this CDR3 has 14 amino acids. Solely the CDR3 DNA is kept, with 42 bases framed from the first base. Taken from the germline V gene (reference sequence), the CDR1 and CDR2 loops are LNHNV and YYDKDF. From each donor, a single peripheral blood sample of about 116 mL on average was drawn into heparinised tubes. A BD FACSAria II was used to sort naive, central memory, regulatory and stem cell-like memory CD4+ T cells with a panel that included CD45RO, CCR7, CD25, CD127, CD95 and CD27. Every sorted population had a purity above 98%. Right away, PBMCs were isolated by Lymphoprep density gradient centrifugation and were stained directly, with no culture step. Samples were stained and sorted in pairs, with one healthy donor and one patient per experiment, so that batch effects were minimized.

Worth noting for this clone: Its antigen is unknown. No base quality values were provided; no much bigger clone lies one nucleotide off.

The sequence joins TRBV15 to TRBJ2-1; the best D guess is TRBD2, with 6 bases matching. The origin of this receptor is a man in his late teens or twenties in good health. Sequenced sample: naive CD4+ T cells from blood. Explained via the paper, the cell subset or site label denotes: true naive CD4+ T cells. The DNA is as follows: TGTGCCACCAGCACGGAGGGAGGTAGGGATGGGCAGTTCTTC. This gives the protein CATSTEGGRDGQFF.